One and the same sample provided the 5 T cell receptor beta chains below, sequenced in a study of T cell responses to AZD1222 COVID-19 vaccine. Repertoires were generated with immunoSEQ multiplex PCR, while TCRdb's copy carries only in-frame clones and drops some. The data show some 120,000 clones, with 92% seen just once and approximately 7.9% held by the top ten. This specimen was peripheral blood, taken 28 days after the second AZD1222 dose. The receptors originated from an adult who received the AZD1222 COVID-19 vaccine.

The rearrangement joins TRBV28 to TRBJ2-7; a possible D gene is TRBD2 (6 bases). Germline assignment: CDR1 MDHEN and CDR2 SYDVKM. The CDR3 totals 15 residues. Trimming took off 5 bases at V and 5 bases at J, with 19 bases between the two ends. Here the CDR3 reads CASSDGGTPRDEQYF. CDR3 in DNA: TGTGCCAGCAGTGACGGAGGGACTCCCCGGGACGAGCAGTACTTC.

This clone was recorded once. The chain joins TRBV7-9 to TRBJ1-6; D is uncertain. Trimming left V 1 base short and J 3 bases short, with 7 bases between. The CDR3 has 15 residues. Germline V gene lookup returns CDR1 SEHNR and CDR2 FQNEAQ (reference sequence). CDR3 nucleotide sequence: TGTGCCAGCAGCTTAGGGACGGGCTATAATTCACCCCTCCACTTT. This encodes CASSLGTGYNSPLHF.

The rearrangement links TRBV29-1 to TRBJ1-2; TRBD1 agrees at 7 bases. Germline V gene sequence: CDR1 SQVTM, CDR2 ANQGSEA. CDR3 size: 14 residues. V was clipped by 0 bases and J by 4 bases; unmatched bases: 5. In nucleotides, the CDR3 is TGCAGCGTTGAAGATTTGGACAGGAGCTATGGCTACACCTTC. Its protein product is CSVEDLDRSYGYTF.

The V gene is TRBV21-1, the J gene TRBJ1-2; TRBD1 is taken as the D call from the table, unchecked against the DNA. TRBV21-1 is termed a pseudogene. The CDR3 runs to 22 residues. The CDR3 coding sequence is TGTGCCAGCAGCAACAGCGCAGGGGTCGCACCGGAACCTTTCCGAGCTAACTATGGCTACACCTTC. Translated, it gives CASSNSAGVAPEPFRANYGYTF.

The chain recombines TRBV9 with TRBJ2-5; 12 positions match TRBD2. CDR1 is SGDLS and CDR2 is YYNGEE in the germline V gene. This CDR3 has 16 residues. V was pared by 4 bases and J by 5 bases, with 9 bases of the junction left unmatched. The CDR3 DNA follows: TGTGCCAGCAGCTTACGACTAGCGGGAGAATCCGAGACCCAGTACTTC. Translation: CASSLRLAGESETQYF.